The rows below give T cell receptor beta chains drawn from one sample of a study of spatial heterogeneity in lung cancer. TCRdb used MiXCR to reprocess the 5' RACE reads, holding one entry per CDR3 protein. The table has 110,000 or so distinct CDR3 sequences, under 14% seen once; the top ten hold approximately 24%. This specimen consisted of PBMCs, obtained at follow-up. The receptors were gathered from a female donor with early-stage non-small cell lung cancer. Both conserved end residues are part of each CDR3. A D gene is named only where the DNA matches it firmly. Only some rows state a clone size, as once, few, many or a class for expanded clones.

CASSWGVEKLFF,TGTGCCAGCTCCTGGGGCGTTGAAAAACTGTTTTTT,TRBV28,TRBJ1-4,.,few
CSGIGTYGTEAFF,TGCAGCGGCATAGGGACTTATGGCACTGAAGCTTTCTTT,TRBV29-1,TRBJ1-1,.,few
CASSTLAENNEQFF,TGTGCCAGCTCAACACTAGCGGAGAACAATGAGCAGTTCTTC,TRBV18,TRBJ2-1,TRBD2,few
CTSSSTGNSGNTIYF,TGCACCAGCAGCTCGACAGGGAACTCTGGAAACACCATATATTTT,TRBV5-1,TRBJ1-3,TRBD1,.
CASGWVAYEQYF,TGTGCCAGCGGGTGGGTTGCCTACGAGCAGTACTTC,TRBV27,TRBJ2-7,.,few
CASSTPGTSGYFSTDTQYF,TGTGCCAGCAGCACACCCGGGACTAGCGGATACTTTAGCACAGATACGCAGTATTTT,TRBV9,TRBJ2-3,TRBD2,.
CASSLVGRSSYNEQFF,TGTGCCAGCAGCTTAGTAGGGCGGAGCTCCTACAATGAGCAGTTCTTC,TRBV5-6,TRBJ2-1,.,few
CASRTSNRMGAIYGYTF,TGTGCCAGCAGAACCAGTAATCGCATGGGGGCTATTTATGGCTACACCTTC,TRBV6-5,TRBJ1-2,.,many
CASSQRTFGNEQFF,TGTGCCAGCAGCCAAAGGACTTTCGGGAATGAGCAGTTCTTC,TRBV4-2,TRBJ2-1,.,many
CASSLSGRGDTQYF,TGTGCCAGCAGCCTTAGCGGGAGGGGAGATACGCAGTATTTT,TRBV11-3,TRBJ2-3,TRBD2,few
CASSLTQIAGTDTQYF,TGCGCCAGCAGCCTAACCCAAATAGCGGGAACAGATACGCAGTATTTT,TRBV5-1,TRBJ2-3,TRBD2,.
CASSSAGTGGAYNEQFF,TGTGCCAGCAGCTCCGCCGGGACAGGGGGCGCCTACAATGAGCAGTTCTTC,TRBV7-9,TRBJ2-1,TRBD1,.
CATSRDGLGTPNHEQYF,TGTGCCACCAGCAGAGACGGCTTGGGGACTCCAAACCACGAGCAGTACTTC,TRBV15,TRBJ2-7,.,.
CASRETSGQETQYF,TGTGCCAGCAGAGAGACTAGCGGACAAGAGACCCAGTACTTC,TRBV6-6,TRBJ2-5,TRBD2,few
CASSTRGNSPLHF,TGTGCCAGCAGCACCCGTGGTAATTCACCCCTCCACTTT,TRBV7-9,TRBJ1-6,.,many
CASSLTLLTEAKNIQYF,TGTGCCAGCAGTTTAACTCTCTTGACAGAAGCCAAAAACATTCAGTACTTC,TRBV27,TRBJ2-4,.,.
CSVGQGGWTEAFF,TGCAGCGTCGGACAGGGTGGATGGACTGAAGCTTTCTTT,TRBV29-1,TRBJ1-1,TRBD1,.
CASSLRGTTLGTGELFF,TGTGCCAGCAGTTTAAGGGGTACCACCCTGGGCACCGGGGAGCTGTTTTTT,TRBV27,TRBJ2-2,.,.
CATQTGDPHTGELFF,TGTGCCACACAGACAGGGGACCCCCACACCGGGGAGCTGTTTTTT,TRBV24-1,TRBJ2-2,TRBD1,.
CASSPPGANVLTF,TGCGCCAGCAGCCCCCCCGGGGCCAACGTCCTGACTTTC,TRBV5-1,TRBJ2-6,.,few
CASSVRGRGGEDGYTF,TGTGCCAGCAGCGTCCGAGGGCGCGGGGGCGAGGATGGCTACACCTTC,TRBV9,TRBJ1-2,.,few
CASSAGEGTDTQYF,TGTGCCAGCTCAGCGGGAGAGGGCACAGATACGCAGTATTTT,TRBV6-2/TRBV6-3,TRBJ2-3,TRBD2,.
CASSQDLNYEQYF,TGTGCCAGCAGCCAAGATCTAAATTACGAGCAGTACTTC,TRBV3-1,TRBJ2-7,.,few
CASSPGQGDEKLFF,TGTGCCAGCTCACCCGGACAGGGTGACGAAAAACTGTTTTTT,TRBV18,TRBJ1-4,TRBD1,few
CASSSATASGELFF,TGTGCCAGCAGCTCGGCTACCGCGTCCGGGGAGCTGTTTTTT,TRBV11-1,TRBJ2-2,.,few
CASSRTGVEDGYTF,TGCGCCAGCAGCCGTACAGGGGTTGAGGATGGCTACACCTTC,TRBV4-1,TRBJ1-2,TRBD1,.
CASSPGQGLTGELFF,TGTGCCAGCTCACCGGGACAGGGGCTCACCGGGGAGCTGTTTTTT,TRBV18,TRBJ2-2,TRBD1,many
CASSLGAGGQYTQYF,TGTGCCAGCAGCTTAGGGGCAGGGGGTCAATATACGCAGTATTTT,TRBV7-2,TRBJ2-3,TRBD1,.
CSVGQGGMGGTGELFF,TGCAGCGTTGGGCAAGGAGGGATGGGGGGCACCGGGGAGCTGTTTTTT,TRBV29-1,TRBJ2-2,.,few
CASNPGDSNYEQYF,TGTGCCAGTAATCCTGGGGACTCGAACTACGAGCAGTACTTC,TRBV19,TRBJ2-7,.,many
CASSLWTGVAEAFF,TGCGCCAGCAGCCTCTGGACAGGGGTTGCTGAAGCTTTCTTT,TRBV5-1,TRBJ1-1,TRBD1,many
CASSVRDTMNTEAFF,TGCGCCAGCAGCGTCCGGGACACAATGAACACTGAAGCTTTCTTT,TRBV5-1,TRBJ1-1,.,.
CASSPSGLNGYTF,TGTGCCAGCAGTCCCTCGGGTCTAAATGGCTACACCTTC,TRBV12-3/TRBV12-4,TRBJ1-2,.,.
CASSVEERAYNEQFF,TGTGCCAGCAGCGTAGAGGAGCGGGCTTACAATGAGCAGTTCTTC,TRBV9,TRBJ2-1,.,many
CASSSRGASGANVLTF,TGTGCCAGCAGTAGCCGCGGAGCCTCTGGGGCCAACGTCCTGACTTTC,TRBV6-5,TRBJ2-6,.,few
CSVAQGAIETQYF,TGCAGCGTTGCACAGGGGGCAATAGAGACCCAGTACTTC,TRBV29-1,TRBJ2-5,TRBD1,.
CASSQGYNEKLFF,TGTGCCAGCAGCCAGGGGTATAATGAAAAACTGTTTTTT,TRBV7-6,TRBJ1-4,.,.
CATSPGLISTDTQYF,TGTGCCACCAGCCCCGGACTGATAAGCACAGATACGCAGTATTTT,TRBV24-1,TRBJ2-3,.,many
CASSLRTSGITGELFF,TGTGCCAGCAGTCTAAGGACTAGCGGGATAACCGGGGAGCTGTTTTTT,TRBV12-3/TRBV12-4,TRBJ2-2,TRBD2,.
CASSAQIGGNYGYTF,TGTGCCAGCAGCGCGCAGATTGGAGGGAACTATGGCTACACCTTC,TRBV9,TRBJ1-2,.,many
CASSETGKNQPQHF,TGTGCCAGCAGTGAGACAGGGAAAAATCAGCCCCAGCATTTT,TRBV12-3/TRBV12-4,TRBJ1-5,TRBD1,many
CASTSYRSSYNEQFF,TGTGCCAGCACGTCTTACAGGAGTTCCTACAATGAGCAGTTCTTC,TRBV28,TRBJ2-1,.,.
CASSLRSPKTQYF,TGTGCCAGCAGCCTTAGGTCACCGAAGACCCAGTACTTC,TRBV3-1,TRBJ2-5,.,.
CASRKTGGNQPQHF,TGTGCCAGCAGAAAGACAGGGGGCAATCAGCCCCAGCATTTT,TRBV6-2/TRBV6-3,TRBJ1-5,TRBD1,many
CASSQDSWDSRPSGANVLTF,TGTGCCAGCAGCCAAGATAGTTGGGACTCGCGCCCCTCTGGGGCCAACGTCCTGACTTTC,TRBV3-1,TRBJ2-6,.,few
CASSVTNAKINEKLFF,TGCGCCAGCAGTGTGACCAACGCAAAGATTAATGAAAAACTGTTTTTT,TRBV23-1,TRBJ1-4,.,.
CASRNQGMYTEAFF,TGTGCCAGCAGAAATCAGGGGATGTACACTGAAGCTTTCTTT,TRBV28,TRBJ1-1,.,few
CSAGTAMNTEAFF,TGCAGCGCCGGGACAGCCATGAACACTGAAGCTTTCTTT,TRBV29-1,TRBJ1-1,TRBD1,many
CASSLSMGTEAFF,TGTGCCAGCAGTTTATCGATGGGGACTGAAGCTTTCTTT,TRBV27,TRBJ1-1,.,.
CASSPNRGAKNIQYF,TGTGCCAGCAGCCCTAACCGGGGGGCCAAAAACATTCAGTACTTC,TRBV12-3/TRBV12-4,TRBJ2-4,.,.
CASSLTSGPSYNEQFF,TGTGCCAGCAGCTTAACTAGCGGGCCCTCCTACAATGAGCAGTTCTTC,TRBV7-3,TRBJ2-1,TRBD2,many
CASSTNRQGGETQYF,TGTGCCAGCAGCACCAACCGACAGGGGGGAGAGACCCAGTACTTC,TRBV7-2,TRBJ2-5,TRBD1,few
CATSSRGLRYNEQFF,TGTGCCACCAGTAGCAGGGGGCTTAGGTATAATGAGCAGTTCTTC,TRBV24-1,TRBJ2-1,TRBD1,.
CSASDLARKTQYF,TGCAGTGCTAGCGATCTAGCGCGAAAGACCCAGTACTTC,TRBV20-1,TRBJ2-5,.,.
CASRRVAGPSYNEQFF,TGTGCCAGCAGACGAGTAGCGGGACCGTCCTACAATGAGCAGTTCTTC,TRBV6-2/TRBV6-3,TRBJ2-1,TRBD2,.
CASSRTYQETQYF,TGTGCCAGCAGCCGGACGTACCAAGAGACCCAGTACTTC,TRBV11-3,TRBJ2-5,.,many
CASSLGFQRETQYF,TGTGCCAGCAGCTTAGGATTCCAGCGTGAGACCCAGTACTTC,TRBV11-1,TRBJ2-5,.,.
CASRLTSWTDTQYF,TGTGCCAGCAGGCTAACCTCTTGGACAGATACGCAGTATTTT,TRBV28,TRBJ2-3,.,many
CASSGQIYNEQFF,TGTGCCTCCTCTGGTCAGATATACAATGAGCAGTTCTTC,TRBV11-1,TRBJ2-1,.,many